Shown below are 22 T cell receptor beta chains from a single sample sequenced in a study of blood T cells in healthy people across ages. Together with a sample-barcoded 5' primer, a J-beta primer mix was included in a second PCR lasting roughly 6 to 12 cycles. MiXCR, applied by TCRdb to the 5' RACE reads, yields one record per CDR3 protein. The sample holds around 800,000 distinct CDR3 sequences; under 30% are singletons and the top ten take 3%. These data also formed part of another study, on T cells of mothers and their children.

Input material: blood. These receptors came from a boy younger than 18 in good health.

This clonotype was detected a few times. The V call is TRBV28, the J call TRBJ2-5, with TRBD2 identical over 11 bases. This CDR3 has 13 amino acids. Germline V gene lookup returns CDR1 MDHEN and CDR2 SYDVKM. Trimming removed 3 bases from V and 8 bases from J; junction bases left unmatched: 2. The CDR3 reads CASSFSGGATQYF. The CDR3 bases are TGTGCCAGCAGTTTTAGCGGGGGGGCTACCCAGTACTTC.

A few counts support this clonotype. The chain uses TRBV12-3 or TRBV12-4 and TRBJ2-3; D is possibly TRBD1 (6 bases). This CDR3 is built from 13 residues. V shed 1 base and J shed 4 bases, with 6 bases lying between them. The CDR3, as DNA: TGTGCCAGCAGTTTAGGACAGGCAGATACGCAGTATTTT. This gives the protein CASSLGQADTQYF.

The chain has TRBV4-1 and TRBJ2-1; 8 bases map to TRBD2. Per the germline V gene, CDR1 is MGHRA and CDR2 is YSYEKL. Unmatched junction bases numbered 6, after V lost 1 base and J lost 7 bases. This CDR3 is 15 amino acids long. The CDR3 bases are TGCGCCAGCAGCCAAGGACTAGCGTCAGGTAATGAGCAGTTCTTC. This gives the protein CASSQGLASGNEQFF.

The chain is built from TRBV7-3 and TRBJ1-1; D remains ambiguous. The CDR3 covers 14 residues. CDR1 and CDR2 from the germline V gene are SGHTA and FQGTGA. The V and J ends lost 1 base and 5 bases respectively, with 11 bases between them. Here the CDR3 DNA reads TGTGCCAGCAGCTTAAATCACGGGGAGACTGAAGCTTTCTTT. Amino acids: CASSLNHGETEAFF.

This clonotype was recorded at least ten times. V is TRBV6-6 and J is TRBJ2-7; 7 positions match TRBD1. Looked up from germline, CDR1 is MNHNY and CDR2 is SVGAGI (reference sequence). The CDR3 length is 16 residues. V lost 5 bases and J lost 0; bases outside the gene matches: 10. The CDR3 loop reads CASSGVYRGSSYEQYF. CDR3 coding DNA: TGTGCCAGCAGTGGGGTTTACAGGGGTTCCTCCTACGAGCAGTACTTC.

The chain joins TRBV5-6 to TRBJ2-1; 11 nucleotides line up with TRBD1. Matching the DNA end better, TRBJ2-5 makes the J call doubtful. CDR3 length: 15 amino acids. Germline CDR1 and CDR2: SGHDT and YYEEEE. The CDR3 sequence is CASSSGQGAAETQYF. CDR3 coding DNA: TGTGCCAGCAGCTCCGGACAGGGGGCTGCGGAGACCCAGTACTTC.

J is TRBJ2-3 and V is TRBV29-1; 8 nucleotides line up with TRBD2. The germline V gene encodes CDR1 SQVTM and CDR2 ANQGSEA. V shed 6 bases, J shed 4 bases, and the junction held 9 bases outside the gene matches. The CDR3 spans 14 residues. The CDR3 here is CSVARAGDPDTQYF. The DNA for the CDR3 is TGCAGCGTCGCCCGAGCGGGGGACCCAGATACGCAGTATTTT.

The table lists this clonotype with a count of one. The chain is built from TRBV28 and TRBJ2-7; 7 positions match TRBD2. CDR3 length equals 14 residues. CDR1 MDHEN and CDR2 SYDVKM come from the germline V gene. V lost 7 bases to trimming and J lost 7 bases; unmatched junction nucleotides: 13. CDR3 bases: TGTGCCAGCATTCCTGGGGGAGGGCTGGGGGAGCAGTACTTC. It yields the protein CASIPGGGLGEQYF.

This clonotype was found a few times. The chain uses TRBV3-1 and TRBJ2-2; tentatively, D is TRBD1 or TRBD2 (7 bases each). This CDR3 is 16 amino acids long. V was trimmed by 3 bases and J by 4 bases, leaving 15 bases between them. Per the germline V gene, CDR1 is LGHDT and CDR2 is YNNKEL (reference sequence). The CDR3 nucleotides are TGTGCCAGCAGCCAGGGAGGGGGCGCGATCACCGGGGAGCTGTTTTTT. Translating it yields CASSQGGGAITGELFF. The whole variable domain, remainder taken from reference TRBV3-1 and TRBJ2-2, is DTAVSQTPKYLVTQMGNDKSIKCEQNLGHDTMYWYKQDSKKFLKIMFSYNNKELIINETVPNRFSPKSPDKAHLNLHINSLELGDSAVYFCASSQGGGAITGELFFGEGSRLTVL.

CDR3 protein: CASSQGRQRGGFNEQFF. The CDR3 DNA sequence: TGTGCCAGCAGCCAAGGAAGACAGCGGGGGGGCTTCAATGAGCAGTTCTTC. The chain has TRBV3-1 and TRBJ2-5; TRBD2 matches 10 bases. The DNA end lines up better with TRBJ2-1; the J call may be wrong. The germline V gene encodes CDR1 LGHDT and CDR2 YNNKEL (reference sequence). The CDR3 spans 17 residues.

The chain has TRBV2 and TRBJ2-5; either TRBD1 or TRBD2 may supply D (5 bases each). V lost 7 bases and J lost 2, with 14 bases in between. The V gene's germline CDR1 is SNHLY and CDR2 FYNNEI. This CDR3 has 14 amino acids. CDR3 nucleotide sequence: TGTGCCAGCACCTACGGGGCAGTGCAAGAGACCCAGTACTTC. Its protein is CASTYGAVQETQYF.

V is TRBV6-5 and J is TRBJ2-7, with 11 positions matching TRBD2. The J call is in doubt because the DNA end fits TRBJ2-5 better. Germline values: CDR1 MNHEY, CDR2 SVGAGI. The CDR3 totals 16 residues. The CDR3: CASSYGSGRAGETQYF. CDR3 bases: TGTGCCAGCAGTTACGGTAGCGGGAGGGCCGGGGAGACCCAGTACTTC.

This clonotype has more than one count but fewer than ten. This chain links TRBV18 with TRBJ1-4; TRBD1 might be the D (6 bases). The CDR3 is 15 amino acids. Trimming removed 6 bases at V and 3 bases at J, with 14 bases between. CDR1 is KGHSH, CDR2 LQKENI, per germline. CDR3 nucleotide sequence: TGTGCCAGCTCTAACAGGGATGCGGCTAATGAAAAACTGTTTTTT. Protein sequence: CASSNRDAANEKLFF. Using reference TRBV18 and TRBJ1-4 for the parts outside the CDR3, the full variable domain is NAGVMQNPRHLVRRRGQEARLRCSPMKGHSHVYWYRQLPEEGLKFMVYLQKENIIDESGMPKERFSAEFPKEGPSILRIQQVVRGDSAAYFCASSNRDAANEKLFFGSGTQLSVL.

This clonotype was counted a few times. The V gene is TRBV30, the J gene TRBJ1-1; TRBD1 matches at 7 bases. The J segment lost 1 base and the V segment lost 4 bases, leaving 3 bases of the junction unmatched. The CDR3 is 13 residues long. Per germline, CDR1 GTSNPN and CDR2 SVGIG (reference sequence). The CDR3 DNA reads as TGTGCCTGGACCCACAGGGGGAACACTGAAGCTTTCTTT. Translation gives CAWTHRGNTEAFF.

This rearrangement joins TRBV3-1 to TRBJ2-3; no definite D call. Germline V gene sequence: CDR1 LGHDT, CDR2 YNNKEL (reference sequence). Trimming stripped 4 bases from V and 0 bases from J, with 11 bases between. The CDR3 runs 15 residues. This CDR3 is CASSLQAVSTDTQYF. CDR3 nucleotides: TGTGCCAGCAGCCTCCAGGCTGTGAGCACAGATACGCAGTATTTT.

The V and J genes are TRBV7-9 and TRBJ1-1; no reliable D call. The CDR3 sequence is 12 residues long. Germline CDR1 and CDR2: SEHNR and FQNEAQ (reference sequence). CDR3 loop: CACERGGTEAFF. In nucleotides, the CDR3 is TGTGCTTGCGAGCGGGGAGGGACTGAAGCTTTCTTT.

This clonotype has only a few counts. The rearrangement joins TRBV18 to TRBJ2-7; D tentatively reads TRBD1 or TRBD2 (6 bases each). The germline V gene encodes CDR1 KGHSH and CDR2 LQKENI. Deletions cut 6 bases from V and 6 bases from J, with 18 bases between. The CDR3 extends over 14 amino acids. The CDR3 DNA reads TGTGCCAGCTCTGAGGGGGGAAGCTTGAGCGAGCAGTACTTC. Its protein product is CASSEGGSLSEQYF.

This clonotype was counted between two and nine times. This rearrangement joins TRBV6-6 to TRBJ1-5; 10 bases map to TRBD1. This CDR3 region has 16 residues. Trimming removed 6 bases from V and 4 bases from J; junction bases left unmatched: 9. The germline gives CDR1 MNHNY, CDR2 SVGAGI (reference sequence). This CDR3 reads CASSLTRDRGNQPQHF. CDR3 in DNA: TGTGCCAGCAGCCTAACCAGGGACAGGGGAAATCAGCCCCAGCATTTT.

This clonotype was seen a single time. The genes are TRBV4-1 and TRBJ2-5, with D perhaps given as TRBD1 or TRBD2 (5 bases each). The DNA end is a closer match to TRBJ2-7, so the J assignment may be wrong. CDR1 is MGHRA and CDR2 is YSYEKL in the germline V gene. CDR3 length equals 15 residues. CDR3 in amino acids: CASSHGDERPLEQYF. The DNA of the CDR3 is TGCGCCAGCAGCCATGGGGACGAGAGACCTCTCGAGCAGTACTTC.

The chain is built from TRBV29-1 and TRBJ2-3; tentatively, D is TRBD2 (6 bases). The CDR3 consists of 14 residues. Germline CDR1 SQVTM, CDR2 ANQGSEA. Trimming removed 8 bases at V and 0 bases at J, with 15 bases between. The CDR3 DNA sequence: TGCAGCTCGGGAGCGGGCCTAAGCACAGATACGCAGTATTTT. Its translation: CSSGAGLSTDTQYF.

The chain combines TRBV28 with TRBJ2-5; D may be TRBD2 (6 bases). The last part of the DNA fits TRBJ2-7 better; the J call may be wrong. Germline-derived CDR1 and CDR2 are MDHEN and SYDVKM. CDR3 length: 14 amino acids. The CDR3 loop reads CASRVGSFSGEQYF. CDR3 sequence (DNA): TGTGCCAGCAGAGTCGGGTCCTTTAGCGGCGAGCAGTACTTC.

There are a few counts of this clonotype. The CDR3 region is CAWSKLTEQGAQYF. For the CDR3, the DNA is TGTGCCTGGAGTAAATTGACGGAGCAAGGGGCCCAGTACTTC. The chain links TRBV30 to TRBJ2-5, with D perhaps TRBD1 (5 bases). Per germline, CDR1 GTSNPN and CDR2 SVGIG (reference sequence). V was trimmed by 2 bases and J by 9 bases, leaving 19 bases between them. This CDR3 is built from 14 residues.